Each of the 10 T cell receptor beta chains below was sequenced from the same sample in a study of cytomegalovirus exposure and HLA in healthy donors. Amplification used 60 Vbeta primers and 13 Jbeta primers. Using immunoSEQ multiplex PCR, the repertoire was profiled, and TCRdb retains in-frame clones only, with some absent. The specimen's table records some 130,000 clones. The specimen was PBMCs. These receptors all come from a woman aged 40 to 50 in good health and CMV-seronegative.

The gene calls are TRBV6-6 and TRBJ2-7; a weak D match, TRBD2 (5 bases). The germline V and J ends were trimmed by 7 bases and 6 bases, with 10 bases remaining between them. CDR1 and CDR2 (germline): MNHNY, SVGAGI (reference sequence). The CDR3 has 11 amino acids. The CDR3 loop is CASTFRGEQYF. CDR3 nucleotide sequence: TGTGCCAGCACCTTCCGGGGCGAGCAGTACTTC.

The chain has TRBV6-6 and TRBJ2-7; maybe TRBD1 (7 bases). Trimming took off 6 bases at V and 2 bases at J, with 20 bases between the two ends. This CDR3 comprises 16 residues. Per the germline V gene, CDR1 is MNHNY and CDR2 is SVGAGI (reference sequence). The CDR3 loop is CASSPTGGRGAYEQYF. Written as DNA, the CDR3 is TGTGCCAGCAGCCCAACCGGGGGCAGGGGGGCCTACGAGCAGTACTTC.

V gene TRBV7-3 combines with J gene TRBJ2-3; 8 bases map to TRBD1. Per the germline V gene, CDR1 is SGHTA and CDR2 is FQGTGA. Trimming at V came to 5 bases and at J to 3 bases, leaving 16 bases not matched to a gene. CDR3 size: 18 residues. As DNA, the CDR3 is TGTGCCAGCAGCCCACAAACGTCGGACAGGGACGGTACAGATACGCAGTATTTT. Encoded protein: CASSPQTSDRDGTDTQYF. Drawing the rest from reference TRBV7-3 and TRBJ2-3, the complete variable domain is GAGVSQTPSNKVTEKGKYVELRCDPISGHTALYWYRQSLGQGPEFLIYFQGTGAADDSGLPNDRFFAVRPEGSVSTLKIQRTERGDSAVYLCASSPQTSDRDGTDTQYFGPGTRLTVL.

V gene TRBV5-1 combines with J gene TRBJ2-3; TRBD2 is a possible D gene (6 bases). Trimming removed 0 bases from V and 6 bases from J, with 8 bases in between. Germline CDR1 is SGHRS and CDR2 is YFSETQ. The CDR3 extends over 13 amino acids. CDR3 amino acids: CASSLAGVDTQYF. CDR3 in DNA: TGCGCCAGCAGCTTGGCGGGGGTGGATACGCAGTATTTT.

The chain couples TRBV5-1 to TRBJ2-3, with D maybe TRBD2 (7 bases). This CDR3 spans 14 amino acids. The germline V gene encodes CDR1 SGHRS and CDR2 YFSETQ. V was trimmed by 4 bases and J by 3 bases, leaving 12 bases between them. CDR3 coding DNA: TGCGCCAGCAGCCAAGGGGGGGTAACAGATACGCAGTATTTT. Translation: CASSQGGVTDTQYF. Combining the CDR3 with reference TRBV5-1 and TRBJ2-3 gives the whole variable domain KAGVTQTPRYLIKTRGQQVTLSCSPISGHRSVSWYQQTPGQGLQFLFEYFSETQRNKGNFPGRFSGRQFSNSRSEMNVSTLELGDSALYLCASSQGGVTDTQYFGPGTRLTVL.

The chain couples TRBV9 to TRBJ1-1; TRBD1 aligns across 9 bases. The junction had 2 bases not matched to a gene; V was cut back by 2 bases and J by 3 bases. Germline-derived CDR1 and CDR2 are SGDLS and YYNGEE. This CDR3 region has 14 residues. The CDR3 region is CASSVWTGDTEAFF. The CDR3 DNA follows: TGTGCCAGCAGCGTGTGGACAGGGGACACTGAAGCTTTCTTT. The whole variable domain, remainder taken from reference TRBV9 and TRBJ1-1, is DSGVTQTPKHLITATGQRVTLRCSPRSGDLSVYWYQQSLDQGLQFLIQYYNGEERAKGNILERFSAQQFPDLHSELNLSSLELGDSALYFCASSVWTGDTEAFFGQGTRLTVV.

V and J are TRBV7-2 and TRBJ1-5, with D possibly TRBD1 on 5 matching bases. This CDR3 is 15 amino acids long. V was pared by 3 bases and J by 6 bases, with 15 bases between. Germline CDR1 is SGHTA and CDR2 is FQGNSA. The CDR3 DNA is TGTGCCAGCAGCTTCGGGACTTCCACGATTCAGCCCCAGCATTTT. Amino acids: CASSFGTSTIQPQHF.

The chain uses TRBV5-4 and TRBJ1-6, with D tentatively TRBD1 (5 bases). The CDR3 contains 14 residues. V was cut by 5 bases and J by 10 bases, with 16 bases left in between. Per the germline V gene, CDR1 is SGHNT and CDR2 is YYREEE (reference sequence). The CDR3 reads CASRASGGGSPLHF. The CDR3 bases are TGTGCCAGCAGGGCCTCGGGGGGTGGCTCACCCCTCCACTTT.

J is TRBJ2-3 and V is TRBV11-1; 7 bases are a match to TRBD2. Germline V gene sequence: CDR1 SGHAT, CDR2 FQDESV (reference sequence). The CDR3 is 14 residues long. V lost 6 bases, J lost 2 bases, and 5 bases stayed unmatched. The DNA of the CDR3 is TGTGCCAGCAGAGGGCGGGAGCACACAGATACGCAGTATTTT. Encoded protein: CASRGREHTDTQYF.

The V gene is TRBV5-6, the J gene TRBJ1-2; TRBD1 might be the D (5 bases). Looked up from germline, CDR1 is SGHDT and CDR2 is YYEEEE. With 0 bases removed from V and 3 bases from J, the gap between germline ends came to 6 bases. This CDR3 spans 13 amino acids. The CDR3 loop is CASSLGGDYGYTF. CDR3 DNA: TGTGCCAGCAGCTTGGGGGGGGACTATGGCTACACCTTC.